The text below deals with one T cell receptor beta chain. This clonotype came up a few times. The specificity of this receptor is unknown. Base qualities are not at hand, and no much larger clone is one base apart. This entry comes from a study of naive and memory T cell subsets (dated by TCRdb to the late 2010s). A note on the overall study: Sorted naive and memory T cell subsets from peripheral blood were analyzed in the study using a UMI-based, open-source pipeline for TCR alpha and beta sequencing. The results of the functional CMV T cell responses matched the IgG serology results in every case. RNA was DNase-treated and reverse transcribed with TCR constant-region primers, mostly using SuperScript III. Study-wide conclusions, independent of this receptor: RNA-based TCR counts may be influenced by expression changes linked to T cell activation and differentiation. Once error correction was done, more than 90% of naive TCR sequences showed up just once, which made the naive abundance distributions much steeper than those of the memory subsets. In both CD4 and CD8 cells, the Gini index increased while Shannon and inverse Simpson diversity decreased from naive through CM, EM and EMRA. TCR abundance followed a power law whose exponent differed between naive and memory subsets but was consistent across the three individuals. The repertoire findings for the naive and memory subsets could not be validated against a ground truth because none was available. A clonotype was defined as a single alpha or beta chain sequence rather than as a paired alpha/beta receptor.

V ends up 2 bases short and J 7 bases short, with an unmatched junction base count of 7. The CDR3 sequence holds 15 residues, the cysteine and phenylalanine included. Of all the DNA, just the CDR3 is kept, 45 bases in frame from base 1. CDR1 and CDR2 are drawn from the germline V gene: SGHTA, FQGTGA. Separate amplification of TCR alpha and beta chain libraries was performed from the second PCR step onward. To determine each donor's CMV status, fresh PBMCs were stimulated overnight with CMV viral lysate, and IFNgamma production from CD4+ T cells was then assessed. Miltenyi beads were used first to positively select CD4 T cells, and CD8 T cells were then positively selected from the CD4-negative fraction. After staining for CD3, CD4, CD8, CD45RA, CD27 and a live/dead dye, cells were sorted on a BD Aria II into four subsets based on CD45RA and CD27. A few healthy volunteers provided blood, and the blood of each volunteer was split into CD4 and CD8 T cells and then into four differentiation subsets. Roughly 120 ml of peripheral blood was collected from each donor, and PBMC were isolated by Ficoll-Paque PLUS density-gradient centrifugation. After sorting, cells were lysed in RLT buffer, RNA was extracted using a Qiagen RNeasy kit, and the extracted RNA was stored at -80 degrees C.

The library was generated by UMI-ligation and nested PCR. The beta constant-region primer consisted of an equimolar mixture of two oligonucleotides that together covered TRBC1 and TRBC2. A single-stranded oligonucleotide containing the SP2 primer and a 12-nucleotide UMI was joined to the 3' end of the cDNA by T4 RNA ligase 1. The ligated cDNA went through four rounds of PCR with nested alpha and beta constant-region primers together with the SP2 primer. The ligation reaction was kept at 16 degrees C for about 18-24 hours. PCR2 was usually performed as a SYBR Green qPCR and halted at a preset threshold so that over-amplification would not occur. Agencourt AMPure XP magnetic beads were used for all purifications after the first. Libraries were quantified by Qubit and checked on a TapeStation, with a main peak expected near 650 bp. Sequencing of the pooled libraries was done on an Illumina MiSeq using v2 2x251 paired-end kits, which typically yielded 1-2 million reads per sample. Libraries were pooled at 4 nM per sample, and roughly 4.5-7.5% PhiX was added to improve cluster recognition. As for how the authors treated the data: FASTQ reads processed by Demultiplexor were assigned V and J genes by Decombinator through tag matching that tolerated a single base-pair mismatch. By using UMIs, Collapsinator corrected both sequencing errors and the frequency errors caused by PCR heterogeneity. TCRs were translated and CDR3s were extracted from the conserved cysteine to the FGXG phenylalanine by CDR3Translator, with non-productive sequences being flagged. Gini, Shannon entropy and inverse Simpson indices were calculated on repertoires that had been subsampled to equal numbers of UMI-defined TCRs. Within the linear range, a power law was fitted to clonotype abundance distributions using maximum likelihood. On one naive CD8 sample, the pipeline and MIGEC gave similar UMI counts, unique TCR numbers and clonal distributions. Repertoires were searched for several thousand CMV-associated CDR3 sequences compiled from VDJdb and a published dataset. In-frame beta chains were kept once TCRdb had trimmed the public reads at Q25 with fastp and called clones with MiXCR. When rows share a CDR3 protein, they turn into one entry using the most common DNA and genes. The V and J calls follow TCRdb's processing rather than the paper's. In this sample the table shows 70,000 to 95,000 distinct CDR3 sequences, around 6.5% of which occur a single time. In total, the top ten clones hold over 1.5% of the sample.

Sequencing was done on a sample of central memory CD4+ T cells from blood. The sample's cell subset or site label, decoded: central memory, CD45RA- CD27+. This chain joins TRBV7-3 to TRBJ2-1, and TRBD2 aligns with 8 junction nucleotides. The clonotype comes from a human donor in good health. The nucleotide sequence reads TGTGCCAGCAGCTTACCCGGGGGGGGCGTGAATGAGCAGTTCTTC. Its translation is CASSLPGGGVNEQFF.